A selection of T cell receptor beta chains follows, all from one sample in a study of CD8+ T cells in alopecia areata. Produced via immunoSEQ multiplex PCR; TCRdb's table is partial and in-frame only. The sample consists of roughly 180,000 clones, approximately 60% of them appearing once. This sample comprised CD4+ T cells sorted from blood, obtained at week 4, from a patient treated with tofacitinib. All receptors come from a human donor with alopecia areata. Each CDR3 is given with its conserved first and last residue. Each record gives: CDR3 protein, CDR3 DNA, J gene, clone size, V gene, D gene, CDR3 length. The D gene is left open where the match is weak. The size of a clone is reported for some rows only, either as once, few or many, or as a class for expanded clones.

CASSPGGAWEKLFF,TGTGCCAGCAGTCCAGGGGGCGCCTGGGAAAAACTGTTTTTT,TRBJ1-4,.,TRBV2,TRBD1,14
CASIRLGDTEAFF,TGTGCCAGCATCCGCTTGGGGGACACTGAAGCTTTCTTT,TRBJ1-1,few,TRBV6-6,.,13
CSVKNRDRGSVSIQYF,TGCAGCGTCAAAAACCGGGACAGGGGTAGTGTTAGCATTCAGTACTTC,TRBJ2-4,.,TRBV29-1,TRBD1,16
CASSDGKRSKNIQYF,TGTGCCAGCAGTGATGGCAAGCGGAGTAAAAACATTCAGTACTTC,TRBJ2-4,.,TRBV25-1,.,15
CASSSQGSNQPQHF,TGTGCCAGCAGCTCTCAGGGGAGCAATCAGCCCCAGCATTTT,TRBJ1-5,.,TRBV13,.,14
CASSSASGNEQFF,TGTGCCAGCAGTTCGGCCTCGGGCAATGAGCAGTTCTTC,TRBJ2-1,.,TRBV28,.,13
CAWSSGTGSQPQHF,TGTGCCTGGAGTTCGGGGACAGGGAGTCAGCCCCAGCATTTT,TRBJ1-5,.,TRBV30,TRBD1,14
CASTRTYEQYF,TGTGCCAGCACCCGAACTTACGAGCAGTACTTC,TRBJ2-7,once,TRBV2,.,11
CASSLGATSNTEAFF,TGCGCCAGCAGCTTGGGGGCCACGTCGAACACTGAAGCTTTCTTT,TRBJ1-1,few,TRBV5-1,.,15
CASSLERGTGELFF,TGCGCCAGCAGCCTCGAGAGGGGCACCGGGGAGCTGTTTTTT,TRBJ2-2,.,TRBV5-1,.,14
CSVVGKQETQYF,TGCAGCGTTGTAGGAAAACAAGAGACCCAGTACTTC,TRBJ2-5,.,TRBV29-1,.,12
CASSLDGETVLFF,TGTGCCAGCAGCCTAGACGGTGAAACGGTGCTGTTTTTT,TRBJ2-2,few,TRBV7-9,.,13
CATAPYYSGNTIYF,TGTGCCACCGCTCCTTATTACTCTGGAAACACCATATATTTT,TRBJ1-3,.,TRBV15,.,14
CSVGDRAYEQYF,TGCAGCGTTGGGGACAGGGCCTACGAGCAGTACTTC,TRBJ2-7,.,TRBV29-1,TRBD1,12
CASSFTGLNTEAFF,TGTGCCAGCAGCTTCACTGGGCTGAACACTGAAGCTTTCTTT,TRBJ1-1,few,TRBV7-9,.,14
CSAWRGSYEQYF,TGCAGCGCTTGGAGGGGAAGCTACGAGCAGTACTTC,TRBJ2-7,.,TRBV29-1,.,12
CASSHRIRGFHGYTF,TGCGCCAGCAGTCACCGGATCAGGGGATTTCATGGCTACACCTTC,TRBJ1-2,.,TRBV23-1,.,15
CASRGGYYGYTF,TGTGCCAGCAGAGGGGGGTACTATGGCTACACCTTC,TRBJ1-2,.,TRBV2,.,12
CSVIKGVGETQYF,TGCAGCGTTATCAAAGGAGTGGGAGAGACCCAGTACTTC,TRBJ2-5,.,TRBV29-1,.,13
CAWNHQRGTIYGYTF,TGTGCCTGGAACCATCAACGCGGGACTATCTACGGCTACACCTTC,TRBJ1-2,once,TRBV30,.,15
CASSSDPGQALHF,TGTGCCAGCAGTTCCGACCCCGGACAGGCTCTCCACTTT,TRBJ1-6,few,TRBV7-9,TRBD1,13
CAWRARGPRYNEQFF,TGTGCCTGGAGGGCAAGGGGACCGCGATACAATGAGCAGTTCTTC,TRBJ2-1,.,TRBV30,.,15
CASSRGGREKLFF,TGTGCCAGCAGTCGGGGCGGGAGGGAAAAACTGTTTTTT,TRBJ1-4,.,TRBV2,.,13
CAWIPRTGVTGELFF,TGTGCCTGGATACCCCGGACAGGCGTCACCGGGGAGCTGTTTTTT,TRBJ2-2,.,TRBV30,TRBD1,15
CASREVHTEAFF,TGTGCCAGCAGAGAAGTTCACACTGAAGCTTTCTTT,TRBJ1-1,.,TRBV2,.,12
CASRGPNQPQHF,TGTGCCAGCAGGGGTCCCAATCAGCCCCAGCATTTT,TRBJ1-5,few,TRBV28,.,12
CSVGYMGGSSYEQYF,TGCAGCGTTGGATATATGGGGGGGAGCTCCTACGAGCAGTACTTC,TRBJ2-7,.,TRBV29-1,TRBD2,15
CAWRWRGAQETQYF,TGTGCCTGGAGATGGCGGGGGGCCCAGGAGACCCAGTACTTC,TRBJ2-5,.,TRBV30,TRBD2,14
CSVGPGSSPLHF,TGCAGCGTTGGACCAGGGTCGTCACCCCTCCACTTT,TRBJ1-6,.,TRBV29-1,.,12
CSVGPQGGQPQHF,TGCAGCGTTGGACCTCAGGGCGGGCAGCCCCAGCATTTT,TRBJ1-5,few,TRBV29-1,.,13
CAWSVGATGGGEPQHF,TGTGCCTGGAGTGTAGGGGCGACAGGGGGCGGAGAGCCCCAGCATTTT,TRBJ1-5,.,TRBV30,TRBD1,16
CSVRGGERTEAFF,TGCAGCGTTCGTGGAGGGGAGAGGACTGAAGCTTTCTTT,TRBJ1-1,few,TRBV29-1,.,13
CASRPDSGLYEQYF,TGCGCCAGCAGACCTGACAGTGGGCTCTACGAGCAGTACTTC,TRBJ2-7,.,TRBV5-1,.,14
CATSRERRGRGKTQYF,TGTGCCACCAGCAGAGAGCGTCGGGGGAGAGGGAAGACCCAGTACTTC,TRBJ2-5,few,TRBV15,.,16
CASSLAQKNTQYF,TGTGCCAGCAGCTTAGCGCAGAAGAATACGCAGTATTTT,TRBJ2-3,.,TRBV7-2,.,13
CASSERLAGITDTQYF,TGTGCCAGCAGTGAAAGGCTAGCGGGGATCACAGATACGCAGTATTTT,TRBJ2-3,few,TRBV2,TRBD2,16
CASRDRGNLVYEQYF,TGTGCCAGTAGGGACAGGGGAAACTTGGTCTACGAGCAGTACTTC,TRBJ2-7,few,TRBV19,TRBD1,15
CASQRGGLYNEQFF,TGTGCCAGCCAGCGGGGGGGCTTGTACAATGAGCAGTTCTTC,TRBJ2-1,few,TRBV2,TRBD2,14
CASSSQRNTGELFF,TGCGCCAGCAGCAGCCAGAGGAACACCGGGGAGCTGTTTTTT,TRBJ2-2,.,TRBV5-1,.,14
CAWSVRRGLNTGELFF,TGTGCCTGGAGTGTACGTCGGGGCCTGAACACCGGGGAGCTGTTTTTT,TRBJ2-2,.,TRBV30,.,16
CSVEDRKEAIQETQYF,TGCAGCGTTGAAGATCGAAAAGAGGCCATACAAGAGACCCAGTACTTC,TRBJ2-5,once,TRBV29-1,.,16
CASSSRATDMNTEAFF,TGTGCCAGCAGCTCGAGGGCTACAGATATGAACACTGAAGCTTTCTTT,TRBJ1-1,.,TRBV5-4,.,16
CATRTGPNYGYTF,TGTGCCACAAGAACAGGGCCGAACTATGGCTACACCTTC,TRBJ1-2,.,TRBV2,.,13
CASSSLGSNQPQHF,TGTGCCAGCAGCTCACTCGGAAGCAATCAGCCCCAGCATTTT,TRBJ1-5,.,TRBV7-9,.,14
CASSQAPVTDTQYF,TGCGCCAGCAGCCAAGCCCCAGTCACAGATACGCAGTATTTT,TRBJ2-3,many,TRBV4-1,.,14
CASSQGGQGNEKLFF,TGTGCCAGCAGCCAAGGGGGACAGGGGAATGAAAAACTGTTTTTT,TRBJ1-4,.,TRBV4-2,TRBD1,15
CASSRNNYEQYF,TGTGCCAGCAGCCGGAATAACTACGAGCAGTACTTC,TRBJ2-7,.,TRBV7-9,.,12
CSVVTYRGLGAFF,TGCAGCGTCGTAACCTACAGGGGGCTTGGGGCTTTCTTT,TRBJ1-1,.,TRBV29-1,TRBD1,13
CASRPPSGGGTDTQYF,TGTGCCAGCAGGCCCCCTAGCGGGGGAGGGACAGATACGCAGTATTTT,TRBJ2-3,few,TRBV6-6,TRBD2,16
CSILQGASYEQYF,TGCAGCATTCTACAGGGGGCCTCCTACGAGCAGTACTTC,TRBJ2-7,.,TRBV29-1,TRBD1,13
CASSSREGPLHF,TGTGCCAGCAGCTCCAGGGAAGGACCCCTCCACTTT,TRBJ1-6,few,TRBV7-9,.,12
CASSLRGVEQYF,TGTGCCAGCAGTTTAAGGGGTGTCGAGCAGTACTTC,TRBJ2-7,.,TRBV27,.,12
CASSILQGYANQPQHF,TGTGCCAGTAGTATCTTACAGGGTTACGCCAATCAGCCCCAGCATTTT,TRBJ1-5,.,TRBV19,.,16
CASGRRTNNSPLHF,TGTGCCAGCGGAAGGCGGACAAATAATTCACCCCTCCACTTT,TRBJ1-6,.,TRBV5-6,.,14